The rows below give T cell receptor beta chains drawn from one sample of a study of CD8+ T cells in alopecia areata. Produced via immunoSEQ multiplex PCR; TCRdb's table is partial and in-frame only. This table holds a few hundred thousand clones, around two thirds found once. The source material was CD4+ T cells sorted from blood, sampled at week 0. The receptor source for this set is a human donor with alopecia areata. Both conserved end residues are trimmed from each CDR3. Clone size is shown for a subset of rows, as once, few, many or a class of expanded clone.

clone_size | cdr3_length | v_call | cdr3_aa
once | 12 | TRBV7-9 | ASSGGVWDTEAF
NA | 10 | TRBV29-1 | SVVGDNYGYT
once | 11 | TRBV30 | AWSGDGWETQY
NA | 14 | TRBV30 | AWSPPGHLANYGYT
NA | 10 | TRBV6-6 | ASTRPGETQY
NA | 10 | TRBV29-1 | SVLGTNNEQF
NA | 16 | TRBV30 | AWSLLAGGTRFSETQY
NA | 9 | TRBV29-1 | SVVTSIEQY
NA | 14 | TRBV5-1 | ASSPGQGSGANVLT
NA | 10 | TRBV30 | AWSEAGYGYT
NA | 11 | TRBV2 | ASSGDFQETQY
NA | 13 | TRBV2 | ASSEPDRGGYGYT
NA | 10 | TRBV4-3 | ASSHTGAEQF
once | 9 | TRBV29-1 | SVDSDNEQF
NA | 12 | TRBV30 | AWSPGLRNQPQH
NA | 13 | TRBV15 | ATSMRGMSTDTQY
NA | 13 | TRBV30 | AWSTGGSLSYEQY
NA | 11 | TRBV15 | ATSRDTGHGYT
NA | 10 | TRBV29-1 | SVGKQTYEQY
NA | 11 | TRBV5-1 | ASSLEAADTQY
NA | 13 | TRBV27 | ASSLFGRVQETQY
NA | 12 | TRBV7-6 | ASTTTGIPDTQY